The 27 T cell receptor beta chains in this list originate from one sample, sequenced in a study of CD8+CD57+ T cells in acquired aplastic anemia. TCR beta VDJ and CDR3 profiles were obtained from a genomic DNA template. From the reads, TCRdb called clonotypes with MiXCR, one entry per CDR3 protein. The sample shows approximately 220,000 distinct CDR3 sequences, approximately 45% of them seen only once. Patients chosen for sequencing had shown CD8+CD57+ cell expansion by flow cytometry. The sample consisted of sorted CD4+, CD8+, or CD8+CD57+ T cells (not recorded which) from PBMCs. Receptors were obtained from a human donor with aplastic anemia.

DNA for the CDR3: TGTGCCAGCAGGTCCACGGGACAGAACACTGAAGCTTTCTTT. Translating it yields CASRSTGQNTEAFF. V usage is TRBV12-5 and J usage is TRBJ1-1; D perhaps matches TRBD1 (6 bases). The CDR3 is 14 residues long. Germline V gives CDR1 LGHNT, CDR2 FRNRAP.

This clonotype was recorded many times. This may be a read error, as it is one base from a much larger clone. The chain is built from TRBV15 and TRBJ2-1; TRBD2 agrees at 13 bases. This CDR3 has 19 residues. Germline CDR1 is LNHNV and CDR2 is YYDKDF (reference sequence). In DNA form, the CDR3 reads TGTGCCACCAGCAGAGAGGCAGGAGAAGGACTAGCGGGGGACAATGAGCGGTTCTTC. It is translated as CATSREAGEGLAGDNERFF.

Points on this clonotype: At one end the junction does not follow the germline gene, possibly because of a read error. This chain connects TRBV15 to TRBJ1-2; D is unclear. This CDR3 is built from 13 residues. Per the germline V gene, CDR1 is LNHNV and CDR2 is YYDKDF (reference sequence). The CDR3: CATGRPSSYGCTF. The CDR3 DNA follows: TGTGCCACCGGCAGGCCCAGTTCCTATGGCTGCACCTTC.

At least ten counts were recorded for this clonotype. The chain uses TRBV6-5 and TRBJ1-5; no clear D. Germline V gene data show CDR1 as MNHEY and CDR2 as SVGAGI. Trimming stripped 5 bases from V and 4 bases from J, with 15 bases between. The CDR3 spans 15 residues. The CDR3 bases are TGTGCCAGCAGTCTGAGTCGGAGAAATAATCAGCCCCAGCATTTT. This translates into CASSLSRRNNQPQHF.

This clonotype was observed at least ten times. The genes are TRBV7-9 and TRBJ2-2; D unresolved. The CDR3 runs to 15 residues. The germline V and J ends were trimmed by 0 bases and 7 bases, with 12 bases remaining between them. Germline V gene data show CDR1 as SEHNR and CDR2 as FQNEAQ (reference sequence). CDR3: CASSLAARFNGELFF. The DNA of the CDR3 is TGTGCCAGCAGCTTAGCGGCCAGATTCAACGGGGAGCTGTTTTTT.

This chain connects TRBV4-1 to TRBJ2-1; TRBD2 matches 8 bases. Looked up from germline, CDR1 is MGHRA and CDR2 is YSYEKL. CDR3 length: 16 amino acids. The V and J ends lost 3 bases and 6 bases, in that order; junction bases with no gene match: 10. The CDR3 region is CASSHDATGTSNEQFF. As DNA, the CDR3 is TGCGCCAGCAGCCATGACGCCACCGGGACTAGCAATGAGCAGTTCTTC.

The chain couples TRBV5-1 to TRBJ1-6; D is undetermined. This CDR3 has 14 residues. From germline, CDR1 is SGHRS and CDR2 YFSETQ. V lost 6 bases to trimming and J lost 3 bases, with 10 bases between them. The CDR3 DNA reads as TGCGCCAGCAAGATTGCGGACTATAATTCACCCCTCCACTTT. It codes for CASKIADYNSPLHF.

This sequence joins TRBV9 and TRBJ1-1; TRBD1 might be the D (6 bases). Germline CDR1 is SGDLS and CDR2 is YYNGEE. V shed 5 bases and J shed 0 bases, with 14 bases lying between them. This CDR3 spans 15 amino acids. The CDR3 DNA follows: TGTGCCAGCAGAGCAGATGACAGGATGAACACTGAAGCTTTCTTT. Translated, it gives CASRADDRMNTEAFF.

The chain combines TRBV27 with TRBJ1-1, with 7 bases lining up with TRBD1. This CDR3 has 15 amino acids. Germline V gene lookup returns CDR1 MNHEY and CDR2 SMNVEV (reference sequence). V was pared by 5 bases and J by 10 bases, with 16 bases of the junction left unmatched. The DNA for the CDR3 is TGTGCCAGCAGTCTAAACCCGACAGGGACCAACCTAGCTTTCTTT. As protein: CASSLNPTGTNLAFF.

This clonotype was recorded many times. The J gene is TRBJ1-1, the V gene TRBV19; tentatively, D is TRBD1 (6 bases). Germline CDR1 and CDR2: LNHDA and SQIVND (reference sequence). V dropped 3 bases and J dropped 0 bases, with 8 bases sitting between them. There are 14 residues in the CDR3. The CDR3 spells CASSIGGLNTEAFF. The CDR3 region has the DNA TGTGCCAGTAGTATTGGGGGGCTGAACACTGAAGCTTTCTTT.

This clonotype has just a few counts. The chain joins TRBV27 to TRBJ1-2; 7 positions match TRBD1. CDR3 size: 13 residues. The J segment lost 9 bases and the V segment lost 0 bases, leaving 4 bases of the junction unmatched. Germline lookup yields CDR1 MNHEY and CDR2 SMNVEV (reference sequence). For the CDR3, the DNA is TGTGCCAGCAGTTTATCTCGGGACAGAAGCTACACCTTC. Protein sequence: CASSLSRDRSYTF.

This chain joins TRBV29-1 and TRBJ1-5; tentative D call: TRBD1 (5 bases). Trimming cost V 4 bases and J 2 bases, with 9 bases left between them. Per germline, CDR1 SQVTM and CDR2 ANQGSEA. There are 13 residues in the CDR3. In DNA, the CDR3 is TGCAGCGTTGTTTCAGGGCGCAATCAGCCCCAGCATTTT. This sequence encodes CSVVSGRNQPQHF.

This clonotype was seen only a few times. The CDR3 region is CAWSPTAGQIRYEQYF. The CDR3 coding sequence is TGTGCCTGGAGTCCTACGGCGGGGCAGATACGTTACGAGCAGTACTTC. The rearrangement links TRBV30 to TRBJ2-7; a possible D gene is TRBD2 (6 bases). Trimming pared 2 bases from V and 4 bases from J, leaving 21 bases between. The CDR3 sequence is 16 residues long. From germline, CDR1 is GTSNPN and CDR2 SVGIG (reference sequence). Based on the CDR3 plus reference TRBV30 and TRBJ2-7, the full variable domain is SQTIHQWPATLVQPVGSPLSLECTVEGTSNPNLYWYRQAAGRGLQLLFYSVGIGQISSEVPQNLSASRPQDRQFILSSKKLLLSDSGFYLCAWSPTAGQIRYEQYFGPGTRLTVT.

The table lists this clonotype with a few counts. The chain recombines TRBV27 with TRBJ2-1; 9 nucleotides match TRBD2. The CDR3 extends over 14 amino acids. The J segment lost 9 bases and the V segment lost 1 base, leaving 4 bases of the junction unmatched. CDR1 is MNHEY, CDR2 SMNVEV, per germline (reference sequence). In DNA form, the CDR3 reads TGTGCCAGCAGTTTATTTGTTAGCGGGGGTGAGCAGTTCTTC. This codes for CASSLFVSGGEQFF.

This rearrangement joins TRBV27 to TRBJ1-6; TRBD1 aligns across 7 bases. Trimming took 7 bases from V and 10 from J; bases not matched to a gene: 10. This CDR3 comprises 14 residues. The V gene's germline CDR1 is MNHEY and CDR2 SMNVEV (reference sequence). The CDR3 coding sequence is TGTGCCAGCAATACAGGGGTGGTTGGGTCACCCCTCCACTTT. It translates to CASNTGVVGSPLHF.

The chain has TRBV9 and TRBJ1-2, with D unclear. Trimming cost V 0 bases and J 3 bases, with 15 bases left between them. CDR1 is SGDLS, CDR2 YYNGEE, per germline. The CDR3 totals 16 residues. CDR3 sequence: CASSVDMSEFHYGYTF. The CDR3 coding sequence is TGTGCCAGCAGCGTAGACATGAGTGAGTTCCACTATGGCTACACCTTC. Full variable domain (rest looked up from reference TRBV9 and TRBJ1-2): DSGVTQTPKHLITATGQRVTLRCSPRSGDLSVYWYQQSLDQGLQFLIQYYNGEERAKGNILERFSAQQFPDLHSELNLSSLELGDSALYFCASSVDMSEFHYGYTFGSGTRLTVV.

The CDR3 DNA follows: TGCAGTGCTAACGAAGCGGGGACGGCATTGTTTGAGACCCAGTACTTC. This codes for CSANEAGTALFETQYF. The rearrangement joins TRBV20-1 to TRBJ2-5; 7 bases are a match to TRBD2. Germline lookup yields CDR1 DFQATT and CDR2 SNEGSKA (reference sequence). J was trimmed by 5 bases and V by 4 bases; bases with no gene match: 16. The CDR3 covers 16 residues.

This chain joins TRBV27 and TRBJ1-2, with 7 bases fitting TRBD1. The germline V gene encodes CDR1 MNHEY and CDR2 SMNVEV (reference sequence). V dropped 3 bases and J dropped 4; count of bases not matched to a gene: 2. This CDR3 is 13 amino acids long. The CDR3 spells CASSLRGLYGYTF. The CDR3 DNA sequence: TGTGCCAGCAGTTTGAGGGGGCTCTATGGCTACACCTTC.

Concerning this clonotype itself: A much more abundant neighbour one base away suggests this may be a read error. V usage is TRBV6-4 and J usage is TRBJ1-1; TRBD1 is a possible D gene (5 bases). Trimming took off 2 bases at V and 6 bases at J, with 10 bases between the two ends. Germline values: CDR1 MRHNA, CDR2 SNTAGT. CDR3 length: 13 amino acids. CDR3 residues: CASSDGDRAEAFF. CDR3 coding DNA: TGTGCCAGCAGTGACGGAGACAGAGCTGAAGCTTTCTTT.

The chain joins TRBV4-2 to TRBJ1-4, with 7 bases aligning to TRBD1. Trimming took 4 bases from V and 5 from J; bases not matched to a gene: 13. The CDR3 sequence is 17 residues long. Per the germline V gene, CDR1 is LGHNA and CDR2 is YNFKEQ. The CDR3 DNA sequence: TGTGCCAGCAGCCCGACCCCCCTAGGGGGCATAAATGAAAAACTGTTTTTT. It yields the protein CASSPTPLGGINEKLFF.

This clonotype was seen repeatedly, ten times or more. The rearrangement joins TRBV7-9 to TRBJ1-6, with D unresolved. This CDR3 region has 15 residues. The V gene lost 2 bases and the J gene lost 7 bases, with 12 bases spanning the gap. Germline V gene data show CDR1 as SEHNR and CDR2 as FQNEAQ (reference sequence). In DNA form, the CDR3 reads TGTGCCAGCAGCTTATTACGGGGTTACAATTCACCCCTCCACTTT. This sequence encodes CASSLLRGYNSPLHF. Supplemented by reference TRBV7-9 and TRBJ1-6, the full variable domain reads DTGVSQNPRHKITKRGQNVTFRCDPISEHNRLYWYRQTLGQGPEFLTYFQNEAQLEKSRLLSDRFSAERPKGSFSTLEIQRTEQGDSAMYLCASSLLRGYNSPLHFGNGTRLTVT.

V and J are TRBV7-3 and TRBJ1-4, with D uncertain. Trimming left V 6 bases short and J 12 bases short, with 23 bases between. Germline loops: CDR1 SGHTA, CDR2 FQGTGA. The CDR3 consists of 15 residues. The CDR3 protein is CASSPGPLYLRELFF. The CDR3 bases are TGTGCCAGCAGTCCTGGCCCATTATACCTGCGTGAACTGTTTTTT.

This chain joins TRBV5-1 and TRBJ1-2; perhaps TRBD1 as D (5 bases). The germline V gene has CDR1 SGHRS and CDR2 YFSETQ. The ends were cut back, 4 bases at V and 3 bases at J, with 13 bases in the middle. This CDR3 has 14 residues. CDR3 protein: CASSPGTEDYGYTF. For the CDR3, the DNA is TGCGCCAGCAGCCCCGGGACCGAGGACTATGGCTACACCTTC.

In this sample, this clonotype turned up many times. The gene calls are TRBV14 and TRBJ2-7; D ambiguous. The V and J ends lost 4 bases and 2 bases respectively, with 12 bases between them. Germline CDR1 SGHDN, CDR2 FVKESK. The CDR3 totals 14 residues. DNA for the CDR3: TGTGCCAGCAGCCCCGGAGTAGGCCCCTACGAGCAGTACTTC. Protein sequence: CASSPGVGPYEQYF.

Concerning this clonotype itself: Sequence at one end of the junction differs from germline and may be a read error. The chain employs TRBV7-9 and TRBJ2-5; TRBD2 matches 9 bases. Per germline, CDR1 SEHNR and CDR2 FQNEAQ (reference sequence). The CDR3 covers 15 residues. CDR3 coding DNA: TGCGCCAGCAGCCACCTCGGGACTAGCTTTGAGACCCAGTACTTC. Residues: CASSHLGTSFETQYF.

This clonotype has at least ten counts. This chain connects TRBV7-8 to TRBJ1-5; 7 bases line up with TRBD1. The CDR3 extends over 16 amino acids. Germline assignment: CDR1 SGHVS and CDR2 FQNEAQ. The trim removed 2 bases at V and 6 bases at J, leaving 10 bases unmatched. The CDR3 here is CASSLNRDSSVQPQHF. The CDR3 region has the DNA TGTGCCAGCAGCTTAAACCGGGACAGTAGTGTTCAGCCCCAGCATTTT.

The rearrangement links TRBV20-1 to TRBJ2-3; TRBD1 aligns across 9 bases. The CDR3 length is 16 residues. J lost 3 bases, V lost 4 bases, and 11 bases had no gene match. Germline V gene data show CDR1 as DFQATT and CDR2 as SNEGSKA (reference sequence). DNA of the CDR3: TGCAGTGCTACTTCTGACCGGGACAGGGTTACAGATACGCAGTATTTT. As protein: CSATSDRDRVTDTQYF.